The clone carrying this TCR beta chain was counted at least ten times. This sample was included in a study of Graves' ophthalmopathy and Graves' hyperthyroidism. Amplified TCR beta CDR3 regions were obtained using RNA transcripts as template. HTBI primers primed a first-round RT-PCR, and a second-round multiplex PCR followed. TCRdb reprocessed the multiplex PCR reads via MiXCR and lists one record per CDR3 protein. The table lists about 1.1 million distinct CDR3 sequences, roughly two fifths of them singletons. From germline, CDR1 is MGHDK and CDR2 SYGVNS. The CDR3 is 14 amino acids. V was pared by 4 bases and J by 3 bases, with 12 bases between.

The chain uses TRBV25-1 and TRBJ1-2; possible D gene TRBD1, 5 bases. The origin of this receptor is an adult man with Graves' hyperthyroidism. Sequenced: peripheral blood or thyroid tissue (not recorded which). CDR3 DNA sequence: TGTGCCAGCAGTGTCCCAGAACAGGACTATGGCTACACCTTC. This codes for CASSVPEQDYGYTF.